This entry lists 5 T cell receptor beta chains sequenced from one sample in a study of cytomegalovirus exposure and HLA in healthy donors. A multiplex PCR was run with 60 Vbeta primers and 13 Jbeta primers. TCRdb's table, derived via immunoSEQ multiplex PCR, lists solely in-frame clones and lacks some. The table has 110,000 to 150,000 clones, approximately 80% seen once. Sequencing was performed on PBMCs. Receptors were obtained from a woman aged 55-75 years in good health and CMV-seropositive.

The chain carries TRBV5-4 and TRBJ2-7; maybe TRBD1 (6 bases). In germline, CDR1 is SGHNT, CDR2 YYREEE (reference sequence). V was trimmed by 4 bases and J by 1 base, leaving 9 bases between them. The CDR3 is made up of 13 amino acids. CDR3 DNA sequence: TGTGCCAGCAGCGACACAGGGTCCTACGAGCAGTACTTC. It specifies CASSDTGSYEQYF.

The chain joins TRBV30 to TRBJ1-4, with D maybe TRBD1 (5 bases). CDR3 length: 15 residues. Looked up from germline, CDR1 is GTSNPN and CDR2 is SVGIG (reference sequence). Trimming stripped 3 bases from V and 0 bases from J, with 11 bases between. The DNA for the CDR3 is TGTGCCTGGAGGCGTCAGGGAACAACTAATGAAAAACTGTTTTTT. Translation: CAWRRQGTTNEKLFF.

This chain joins TRBV18 and TRBJ2-1, with D possibly TRBD1 on 5 matching bases. The CDR3 sequence is 14 residues long. CDR1 is KGHSH, CDR2 LQKENI, per germline. Trimming pared 2 bases from V and 6 bases from J, leaving 11 bases between. This CDR3 is CASSPSAGPNEQFF. The CDR3 DNA follows: TGTGCCAGCTCACCATCGGCAGGGCCCAATGAGCAGTTCTTC.

This clone was seen a few times. The V and J genes are TRBV7-8 and TRBJ2-1; TRBD2 matches 10 bases. Germline V gene lookup returns CDR1 SGHVS and CDR2 FQNEAQ. Unmatched junction bases numbered 5, after V lost 6 bases and J lost 0 bases. The CDR3 runs 16 residues. CDR3 sequence (DNA): TGTGCCAGCAGGCCGAGACTAGCGGGCTCCTACAATGAGCAGTTCTTC. It encodes CASRPRLAGSYNEQFF.

This clone has only one observation. The chain carries TRBV11-2 and TRBJ2-1; TRBD2 matches at 8 bases. Trimming cost V 6 bases and J 8 bases; bases outside gene matches: 9. There are 14 residues in the CDR3. From germline, CDR1 is SGHAT and CDR2 FQNNGV. The CDR3: CASRQAGVTYEQFF. CDR3 in DNA: TGTGCCAGCAGACAAGCGGGAGTAACGTATGAGCAGTTCTTC.